Listed below are T cell receptor beta chains from one sample, sequenced in a study of T cell responses to AZD1222 COVID-19 vaccine. This table comes from immunoSEQ multiplex PCR, and its TCRdb copy is limited to in-frame clones, with some not included. Of about 140,000 clones in the sample, 92% were seen once. Specimen: peripheral blood, collected on day 0 of AZD1222 vaccination. All receptors come from an adult in good health. CDR3s include the opening cysteine and the closing phenylalanine or tryptophan. D genes are given only for firm matches. For some rows the clone size is stated as once, few or many, or as a class when expanded; others skip it.

d_gene	v_gene	j_gene	abundance	CDR3aa	CDR3nt
-	TRBV18	TRBJ1-2	-	CASSPIDRRYTF	TGTGCCAGCTCACCTATCGACAGACGCTACACCTTC
-	TRBV11-3	TRBJ2-3	once	CASSHGQPGGTDTQYF	TGTGCCAGCAGCCACGGCCAGCCGGGAGGCACAGATACGCAGTATTTT
TRBD1	TRBV12-3/TRBV12-4	TRBJ1-1	-	CASRGQLEAFF	TGTGCCAGCCGGGGACAGCTTGAAGCTTTCTTT
TRBD2	TRBV25-1	TRBJ2-7	-	CASSGAGVLSYEQYF	TGTGCCAGCAGCGGGGCGGGGGTCCTCTCCTACGAGCAGTACTTC
-	TRBV3-1/TRBV3-2	TRBJ2-3	-	CASSPGPSTDTQYF	TGTGCCAGCAGCCCAGGACCTAGCACAGATACGCAGTATTTT
-	TRBV27	TRBJ1-1	-	CASSFKGGGVTNTEAFF	TGTGCCAGCAGTTTCAAGGGCGGAGGGGTAACGAACACTGAAGCTTTCTTT
-	TRBV27	TRBJ2-7	-	CASSSLAGQTYEQYF	TGTGCCAGCAGTTCCCTAGCAGGGCAGACCTACGAGCAGTACTTC
-	TRBV24-1	TRBJ1-2	once	CATSDLGNYGYTF	TGTGCCACCAGTGACCTTGGGAACTATGGCTACACCTTC
-	TRBV18	TRBJ2-1	-	CASSTRGPGVQYNEQFF	TGTGCCAGCTCTACCAGGGGTCCGGGAGTGCAGTACAATGAGCAGTTCTTC
-	TRBV6-5	TRBJ1-1	-	CASKRGPEAFF	TGTGCCAGCAAACGGGGGCCTGAAGCTTTCTTT
-	TRBV15	TRBJ2-4	-	CATSVLEGREGNIQYF	TGTGCCACCAGCGTCCTGGAGGGGCGGGAAGGGAACATTCAGTACTTC
-	TRBV7-9	TRBJ1-1	-	CASSSLQGSYTEAFF	TGTGCCAGCAGCTCCTTACAGGGCTCCTACACTGAAGCTTTCTTT
-	TRBV19	TRBJ1-1	-	CASRAGRLLNTEAFF	TGTGCCAGTAGAGCCGGGCGGCTGCTGAACACTGAAGCTTTCTTT
-	TRBV7-6	TRBJ1-1	-	CASSIPADRNTEAFF	TGTGCCAGCAGCATACCCGCGGACAGGAACACTGAAGCTTTCTTT
-	TRBV27	TRBJ1-5	-	CASSPRGGASNQPQHF	TGTGCCAGCAGTCCCCGGGGGGGGGCGAGCAATCAGCCCCAGCATTTT
TRBD1	TRBV10-3	TRBJ1-2	-	CAIAKMTGYNYGYTF	TGTGCCATCGCTAAGATGACAGGGTATAACTATGGCTACACCTTC
TRBD1	TRBV19	TRBJ1-3	-	CASSRVPGQGIPTGNTIYF	TGTGCCAGTAGCCGAGTCCCGGGACAGGGGATACCCACTGGAAACACCATATATTTT
-	TRBV12-3/TRBV12-4	TRBJ1-2	few	CASSRDISGYTF	TGTGCCAGCAGTAGGGACATCTCTGGCTACACCTTC
TRBD2	TRBV10-1	TRBJ2-1	-	CASSALAGSHNEQFF	TGCGCCAGCAGTGCGCTAGCGGGATCCCACAATGAGCAGTTCTTC
-	TRBV27	TRBJ1-2	-	CASSLSIGGDNGYGYTF	TGTGCCAGCAGTTTATCCATAGGGGGGGATAATGGCTATGGCTACACCTTC
-	TRBV7-2	TRBJ2-4	-	CASSLQPGAKNIQYF	TGTGCCAGCAGCTTACAGCCGGGAGCCAAAAACATTCAGTACTTC